Shown below are 28 T cell receptor beta chains from a single sample sequenced in a study of T cells after yellow fever vaccination. TCRdb passed the 5' RACE reads through MiXCR, listing each CDR3 protein once. Seen here are about 630,000 distinct CDR3 sequences, around an eighth observed once, and the top ten hold about 16%. Sequencing was performed on PBMCs, taken on the day of the yellow fever booster vaccination. These TCRs come from a man between 25 and 39 years old who received the YFV17D yellow fever vaccine.

This clonotype was counted a few times. The J gene is TRBJ2-1, the V gene TRBV2, with 7 positions matching TRBD1. This CDR3 is 15 amino acids long. V dropped 6 bases and J dropped 1; count of bases not matched to a gene: 6. Germline CDR1 and CDR2: SNHLY and FYNNEI. The DNA for the CDR3 is TGTGCCAGCAGAAATAACAGGGGTTCCTACAATGAGCAGTTCTTC. This translates into CASRNNRGSYNEQFF.

In its sample, this clonotype was seen a few times. The genes are TRBV7-2 and TRBJ2-5; a possible D gene is TRBD1 (5 bases). The CDR3 covers 15 residues. The ends were cut back, 2 bases at V and 4 bases at J, with 14 bases in the middle. Germline V gene data show CDR1 as SGHTA and CDR2 as FQGNSA. The CDR3 here is CASSLQAGWRETQYF. As DNA, the CDR3 is TGTGCCAGCAGCTTACAAGCAGGGTGGCGAGAGACCCAGTACTTC.

V gene TRBV7-3 combines with J gene TRBJ2-2, with D maybe TRBD1 (5 bases). The CDR3 has 14 residues. V lost 4 bases and J lost 4, with 10 bases in between. CDR1 SGHTA and CDR2 FQGTGA come from the germline V gene. The CDR3 protein is CASSSITGTGELFF. CDR3 nucleotide sequence: TGTGCCAGCAGCTCGATTACAGGCACCGGGGAGCTGTTTTTT.

The rearrangement joins TRBV29-1 to TRBJ2-7; possibly TRBD2 for D (6 bases). The CDR3 spans 12 residues. Germline values: CDR1 SQVTM, CDR2 ANQGSEA. V lost 6 bases to trimming and J lost 4 bases, with 13 bases between them. This CDR3 is CSVAGFRYEQYF. In nucleotides, the CDR3 is TGCAGCGTCGCGGGATTTCGGTACGAGCAGTACTTC.

This chain joins TRBV6-2 or TRBV6-3 and TRBJ1-5; D unresolved. V was pared by 6 bases and J by 4 bases, with 7 bases between. This CDR3 has 12 residues. Germline V gives CDR1 MNHEY, CDR2 SVGEGT. The CDR3 sequence: CASRWLNQPQHF. The CDR3 coding sequence is TGTGCCAGCAGGTGGTTAAATCAGCCCCAGCATTTT.

This clonotype was seen only a few times. The V gene is TRBV6-2 or TRBV6-3, the J gene TRBJ2-3; D uncertain. Looked up from germline, CDR1 is MNHEY and CDR2 is SVGEGT. The CDR3 contains 15 residues. The V end was cut by 0 bases, the J end by 2 bases, with 9 bases between. Written as DNA, the CDR3 is TGTGCCAGCAGTTACTCAGTTCAGTTCACAGATACGCAGTATTTT. Protein product: CASSYSVQFTDTQYF.

This clonotype was seen many times. The V gene is TRBV12-3 or TRBV12-4, the J gene TRBJ2-3, with D tentatively TRBD1 or TRBD2 (5 bases each). The V gene lost 5 bases and the J gene lost 11 bases, with 17 bases spanning the gap. This CDR3 contains 13 residues. CDR3 nucleotides: TGTGCCAGCAGTCCTCGGAGTCGGGACGGGCAGTATTTT. Encoded protein: CASSPRSRDGQYF.

The V gene is TRBV3-1, the J gene TRBJ2-7; D not certain. The germline CDR1 and CDR2 sequences are LGHDT and YNNKEL (reference sequence). The CDR3 extends over 11 amino acids. Trimming stripped 6 bases from V and 2 bases from J, with 5 bases between. This chain's CDR3 is CASSKAYEQYF. As DNA, the CDR3 is TGTGCCAGCAGTAAGGCCTACGAGCAGTACTTC.

The V and J genes are TRBV12-3 or TRBV12-4 and TRBJ2-5; 7 positions agree with TRBD1. V lost 6 bases, J lost 5 bases, and 6 bases stayed unmatched. This CDR3 comprises 13 residues. The CDR3 nucleotides read TGTGCCAGCAGCGACAGGGCTGGGGAGACCCAGTACTTC. It yields the protein CASSDRAGETQYF.

In this sample, this clonotype turned up a few times. J is TRBJ2-7 and V is TRBV11-2, with 16 bases aligning to TRBD2. The CDR3 runs 19 residues. Trimming cost V 5 bases and J 4 bases; bases outside gene matches: 14. Germline V gives CDR1 SGHAT, CDR2 FQNNGV. The CDR3 protein is CASSGPGTSGRAQGYEQYF. The CDR3 region has the DNA TGTGCCAGCAGCGGTCCCGGGACTAGCGGGAGGGCCCAGGGTTACGAGCAGTACTTC.

This clonotype has a handful of counts. The CDR3 loop is CASSLTSGRGNEQFF. CDR3 nucleotide sequence: TGTGCCAGCAGCTTAACTAGCGGGAGGGGCAATGAGCAGTTCTTC. V usage is TRBV7-8 and J usage is TRBJ2-1; 13 bases agree with TRBD2. Germline values: CDR1 SGHVS, CDR2 FQNEAQ. With 2 bases clipped from V and 6 bases from J, the junction kept 1 base outside the gene matches. The CDR3 contains 15 residues.

In its sample, this clonotype was seen a few times. This chain links TRBV20-1 with TRBJ2-5; 7 nucleotides line up with TRBD2. Germline CDR1 DFQATT, CDR2 SNEGSKA (reference sequence). The length of the CDR3 is 14 residues. Trimming at V came to 3 bases and at J to 5 bases, leaving 9 bases not matched to a gene. CDR3 sequence (DNA): TGCAGTGCTAGGGTCTGGGCGGGAGATGAGACCCAGTACTTC. Protein sequence: CSARVWAGDETQYF.

The rearrangement uses TRBV20-1 and TRBJ2-2, with 9 bases identical to TRBD2. The V segment lost 4 bases and the J segment 10 bases; nucleotides outside the gene matches: 10. The CDR3 is made up of 14 amino acids. CDR1 DFQATT and CDR2 SNEGSKA come from the germline V gene (reference sequence). CDR3 DNA sequence: TGCAGTGCTATACGACTAGCGGAGACGTCGGAGCTGTTTTTT. This codes for CSAIRLAETSELFF.

The rearrangement joins TRBV7-2 to TRBJ2-7, with 15 bases identical to TRBD2. V shed 4 bases, J shed 6 bases, and the junction held 10 bases outside the gene matches. The CDR3 runs to 17 residues. The germline CDR1 and CDR2 sequences are SGHTA and FQGNSA. The CDR3 sequence is CASSSWTSGRAFAEQYF. The CDR3 DNA is TGTGCCAGCAGCTCGTGGACTAGCGGGAGGGCCTTTGCCGAGCAGTACTTC.

The CDR3 loop is CASSYLRLQGAPGTEAFF. Here the CDR3 DNA reads TGTGCCAGCAGTTATCTCCGACTACAGGGGGCACCGGGAACTGAAGCTTTCTTT. This chain connects TRBV6-5 to TRBJ1-1; 9 positions match TRBD1. Germline CDR1 and CDR2: MNHEY and SVGAGI. J lost 5 bases, V lost 3 bases, and 16 bases had no gene match. This CDR3 is built from 18 residues.

This chain uses TRBV2 with TRBJ2-1; D is uncertain. CDR1 SNHLY and CDR2 FYNNEI come from the germline V gene. V gave up 5 bases and J gave up 1 base, with 6 bases separating them. The CDR3 sequence is 13 residues long. The CDR3 loop reads CASSSQSYNEQFF. In nucleotides, the CDR3 is TGTGCCAGCAGTTCCCAGTCCTACAATGAGCAGTTCTTC.

The genes are TRBV9 and TRBJ2-7, with a weak D call TRBD2 (5 bases). The CDR3 totals 14 residues. V gave up 2 bases and J gave up 7 bases, with 16 bases separating them. CDR1 SGDLS and CDR2 YYNGEE come from the germline V gene. The CDR3 sequence: CASSVGGRAFEQYF. CDR3 nucleotides: TGTGCCAGCAGCGTGGGCGGGCGCGCCTTTGAGCAGTACTTC.

This clonotype occurred a few times. The chain links TRBV23-1 to TRBJ2-7, with unresolved D. Being an ORF, TRBV23-1 has a function that is uncertain. The length of the CDR3 is 13 residues. Trimming removed 2 bases at V and 2 bases at J, with 7 bases between. CDR3 loop: CASSQELTYEQYF. CDR3 DNA sequence: TGCGCCAGCAGTCAAGAACTAACCTACGAGCAGTACTTC.

Here the CDR3 DNA reads TGTGCCAGCCAGTTTGCCGGGACAGGGCCCTACGAGCAGTACTTC. Its protein is CASQFAGTGPYEQYF. The chain links TRBV12-3 or TRBV12-4 to TRBJ2-7, with TRBD1 identical over 9 bases. V shed 8 bases and J 2 bases; nucleotides not matched to a gene: 10. This CDR3 contains 15 residues.

This clonotype has only a few counts. The chain carries TRBV7-2 and TRBJ2-3; 8 bases line up with TRBD2. CDR3 length: 16 amino acids. V lost 6 bases and J lost 2; bases outside the gene matches: 10. Germline lookup yields CDR1 SGHTA and CDR2 FQGNSA. The CDR3 DNA sequence: TGTGCCAGCAGGGGGCCTAGCGGGCGTATCACAGATACGCAGTATTTT. It codes for CASRGPSGRITDTQYF. The full variable domain, its missing parts supplied by reference TRBV7-2 and TRBJ2-3, is GAGVSQSPSNKVTEKGKDVELRCDPISGHTALYWYRQSLGQGLEFLIYFQGNSAPDKSGLPSDRFSAERTGGSVSTLTIQRTQQEDSAVYLCASRGPSGRITDTQYFGPGTRLTVL.

About this clonotype itself: Because the CDR3's place on the DNA is in doubt, the DNA is left out and the CDR3 is given as listed by TCRdb. This chain joins TRBV7-5 and TRBJ2-1; the DNA was not compared with TRBD1, the D call given in the table. TRBV7-5 is a listed pseudogene. The CDR3 is 19 residues long, ends included. The CDR3 loop reads CISVSAVSRYPLRLGEQFF.

The chain links TRBV9 to TRBJ1-2; possibly TRBD1 for D (5 bases). The CDR3 consists of 14 residues. The germline V and J ends were trimmed by 3 bases and 4 bases, with 13 bases remaining between them. CDR1 and CDR2 from the germline V gene are SGDLS and YYNGEE. CDR3 in amino acids: CASSGLGVGYGYTF. The CDR3 coding sequence is TGTGCCAGCAGCGGATTAGGGGTTGGCTATGGCTACACCTTC.

This clonotype has a handful of counts. The chain combines TRBV7-8 with TRBJ2-7; possibly TRBD2 for D (6 bases). In germline, CDR1 is SGHVS, CDR2 FQNEAQ. This CDR3 is built from 15 residues. Trimming removed 7 bases from V and 4 bases from J, with 20 bases in between. DNA for the CDR3: TGTGCCAGCATCCCTGAGGAAGCGGGTGGTTACGAGCAGTACTTC. It specifies CASIPEEAGGYEQYF. The full variable domain, completed using reference TRBV7-8 and TRBJ2-7, is GAGVSQSPRYKVAKRGQDVALRCDPISGHVSLFWYQQALGQGPEFLTYFQNEAQLDKSGLPSDRFFAERPEGSVSTLKIQRTQQEDSAVYLCASIPEEAGGYEQYFGPGTRLTVT.

This rearrangement joins TRBV2 to TRBJ2-5, with TRBD2 matching over 7 bases. Germline V lookup: CDR1 SNHLY, CDR2 FYNNEI. The CDR3 totals 15 residues. J gave up 5 bases and V 5 bases, and 11 bases lay outside the gene matches. The CDR3 bases are TGTGCCAGCAGTAGACTAGCACTAAAGGGGGAGACCCAGTACTTC. It translates to CASSRLALKGETQYF. Variable domain in full (rest from reference TRBV2 and TRBJ2-5): EPEVTQTPSHQVTQMGQEVILRCVPISNHLYFYWYRQILGQKVEFLVSFYNNEISEKSEIFDDQFSVERPDGSNFTLKIRSTKLEDSAMYFCASSRLALKGETQYFGPGTRLLVL.

This clonotype has just a few counts. The genes are TRBV12-3 or TRBV12-4 and TRBJ2-5, with D possibly matching TRBD2 (6 bases). The CDR3 has 15 residues. The V gene lost 6 bases and the J gene lost 3 bases, with 17 bases spanning the gap. The chain's CDR3 is CASSILTRTKETQYF. CDR3 in DNA: TGTGCCAGCAGCATCTTGACTAGAACCAAAGAGACCCAGTACTTC.

The chain employs TRBV4-3 and TRBJ1-5; TRBD1 aligns across 8 bases. Trimming took 1 base from V and 4 from J; bases not matched to a gene: 9. CDR3 length: 17 residues. Germline V lookup: CDR1 LGHNA, CDR2 YSLEER. The CDR3 DNA follows: TGCGCCAGCAGCCAAGCCCCTCCCGACAGGGGTAATCAGCCCCAGCATTTT. Protein sequence: CASSQAPPDRGNQPQHF.

This CDR3 is CASRLQGPYEQYF. As DNA, the CDR3 is TGTGCCAGCAGGTTACAGGGACCCTACGAGCAGTACTTC. The V call is TRBV25-1, the J call TRBJ2-7, with D possibly TRBD1 on 6 matching bases. Germline values: CDR1 MGHDK, CDR2 SYGVNS. The CDR3 is 13 residues long. Trimming removed 6 bases from V and 2 bases from J, with 11 bases in between.

The rearrangement links TRBV27 to TRBJ2-7; D is unclear. Germline lookup yields CDR1 MNHEY and CDR2 SMNVEV (reference sequence). V was clipped by 0 bases and J by 3 bases, with 12 bases between them. This CDR3 contains 15 residues. The chain's CDR3 is CASSLSRKKFYEQYF. CDR3 DNA sequence: TGTGCCAGCAGTTTATCCCGAAAAAAGTTCTACGAGCAGTACTTC.